This T cell receptor beta chain was sequenced for a study of shared clonotypes between healthy human individuals. Study at large: Every donor yielded three CD4 naive, three CD4 memory, two CD8 naive and one CD8 memory plate.

This table comes from immunoSEQ multiplex PCR, and its TCRdb copy is limited to in-frame clones, with some not included. The sample lists about 2.4 million clones; 80% to 95% were seen once. V lost 0 bases, J lost 0 bases, and 12 bases lay in between. The CDR3 runs to 17 residues. CDR1 is LNHNV, CDR2 YYDKDF, per germline (reference sequence). The J gene is TRBJ1-3, the V gene TRBV15; D may be TRBD1 (5 bases). The sample comprised naive CD4+ T cells from PBMCs. Sample subset: CD45RA+ positively selected. The origin of this receptor is a man younger than 30 in good health. Some clones in this sample may be carry-over from other donors' samples. Written as DNA, the CDR3 is TGTGCCACCAGCAGAGAGTTTCAGGGTAACTCTGGAAACACCATATATTTT. Protein: CATSREFQGNSGNTIYF.